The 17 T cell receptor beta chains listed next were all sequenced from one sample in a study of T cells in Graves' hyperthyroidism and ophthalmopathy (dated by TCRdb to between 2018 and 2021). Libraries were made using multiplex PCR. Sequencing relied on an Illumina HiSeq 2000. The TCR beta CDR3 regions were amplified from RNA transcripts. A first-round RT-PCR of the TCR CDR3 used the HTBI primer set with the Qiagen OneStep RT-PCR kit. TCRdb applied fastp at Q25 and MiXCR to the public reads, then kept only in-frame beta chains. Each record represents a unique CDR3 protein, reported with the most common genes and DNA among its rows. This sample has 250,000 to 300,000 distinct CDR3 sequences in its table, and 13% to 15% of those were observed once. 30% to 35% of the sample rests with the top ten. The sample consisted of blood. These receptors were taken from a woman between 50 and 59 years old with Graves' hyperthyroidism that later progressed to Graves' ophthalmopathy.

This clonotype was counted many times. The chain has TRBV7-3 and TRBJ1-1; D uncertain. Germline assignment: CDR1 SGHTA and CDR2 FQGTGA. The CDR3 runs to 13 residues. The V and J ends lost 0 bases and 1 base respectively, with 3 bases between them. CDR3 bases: TGTGCCAGCAGCTTAACTTCGAACACTGAAGCTTTCTTT. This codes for CASSLTSNTEAFF.

The CDR3 sequence is CATSNRGRATEQYF. DNA for the CDR3: TGTGCCACCTCGAATAGGGGGAGGGCCACCGAGCAGTACTTC. The chain uses TRBV6-2 or TRBV6-3 and TRBJ2-7; maybe TRBD2 (7 bases). Per the germline V gene, CDR1 is MNHEY and CDR2 is SVGEGT. The CDR3 is 14 residues long. With 10 bases removed from V and 6 bases from J, the gap between germline ends came to 22 bases.

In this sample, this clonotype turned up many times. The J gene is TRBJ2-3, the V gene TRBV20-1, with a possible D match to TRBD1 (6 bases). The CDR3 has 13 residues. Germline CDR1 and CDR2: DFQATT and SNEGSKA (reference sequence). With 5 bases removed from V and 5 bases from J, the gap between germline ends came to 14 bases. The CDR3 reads CSAPRTAEDTQYF. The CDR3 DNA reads TGCAGTGCTCCCAGGACAGCCGAAGATACGCAGTATTTT.

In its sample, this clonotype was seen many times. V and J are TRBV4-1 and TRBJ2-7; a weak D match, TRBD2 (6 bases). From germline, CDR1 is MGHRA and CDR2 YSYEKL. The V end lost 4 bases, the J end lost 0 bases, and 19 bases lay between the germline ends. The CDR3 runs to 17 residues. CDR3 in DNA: TGCGCCAGCAGCCCAACGGGGCTAGCGACCAGCTCCTACGAGCAGTACTTC. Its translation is CASSPTGLATSSYEQYF.

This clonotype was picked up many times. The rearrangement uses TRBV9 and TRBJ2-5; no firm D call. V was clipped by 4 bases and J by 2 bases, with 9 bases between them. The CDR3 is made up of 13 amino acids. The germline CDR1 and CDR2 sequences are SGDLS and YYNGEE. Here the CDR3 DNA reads TGTGCCAGCAGCCCAAACGCACAAGAGACCCAGTACTTC. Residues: CASSPNAQETQYF.

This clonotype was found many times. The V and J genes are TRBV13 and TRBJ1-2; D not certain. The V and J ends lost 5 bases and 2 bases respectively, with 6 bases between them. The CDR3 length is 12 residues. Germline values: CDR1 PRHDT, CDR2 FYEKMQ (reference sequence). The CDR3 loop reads CASSKGNYGYTF. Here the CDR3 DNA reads TGTGCCAGCAGCAAGGGAAACTATGGCTACACCTTC.

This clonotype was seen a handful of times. The chain's CDR3 is CAISWTGDYGYTF. The CDR3 coding sequence is TGTGCCATCAGTTGGACAGGGGACTATGGCTACACCTTC. The chain carries TRBV10-3 and TRBJ1-2; 9 bases line up with TRBD1. This CDR3 is built from 13 residues. The V segment lost 5 bases and the J segment 3 bases; nucleotides outside the gene matches: 1. Looked up from germline, CDR1 is ENHRY and CDR2 is SYGVKD.

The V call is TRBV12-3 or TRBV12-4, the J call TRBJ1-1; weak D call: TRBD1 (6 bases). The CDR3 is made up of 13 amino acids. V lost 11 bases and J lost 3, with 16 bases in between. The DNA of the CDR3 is TGTGCCGGCAACCAGAGGGGGTACACTGAAGCTTTCTTT. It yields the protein CAGNQRGYTEAFF.

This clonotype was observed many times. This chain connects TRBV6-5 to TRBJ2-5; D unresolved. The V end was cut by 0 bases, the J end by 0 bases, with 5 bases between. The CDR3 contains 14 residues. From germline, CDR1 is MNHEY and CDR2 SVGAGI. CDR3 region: CASSYSEYQETQYF. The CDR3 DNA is TGTGCCAGCAGTTACTCCGAGTACCAAGAGACCCAGTACTTC.

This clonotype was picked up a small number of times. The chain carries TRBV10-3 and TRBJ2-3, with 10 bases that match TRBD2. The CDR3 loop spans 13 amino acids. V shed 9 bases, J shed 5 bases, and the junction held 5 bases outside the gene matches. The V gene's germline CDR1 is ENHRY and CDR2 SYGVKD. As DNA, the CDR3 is TGTGCCATGCTAGCGGGAGTGAAAGATACGCAGTATTTT. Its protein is CAMLAGVKDTQYF.

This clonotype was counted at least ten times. The CDR3 here is CASSPQLGLGDGETQYF. CDR3 in DNA: TGTGCCAGCTCACCCCAGTTGGGGTTGGGGGACGGAGAGACCCAGTACTTC. The chain joins TRBV18 to TRBJ2-5, with D perhaps given as TRBD1 or TRBD2 (5 bases each). The V gene lost 3 bases and the J gene lost 4 bases, with 21 bases spanning the gap. CDR1 and CDR2 (germline): KGHSH, LQKENI. There are 17 residues in the CDR3.

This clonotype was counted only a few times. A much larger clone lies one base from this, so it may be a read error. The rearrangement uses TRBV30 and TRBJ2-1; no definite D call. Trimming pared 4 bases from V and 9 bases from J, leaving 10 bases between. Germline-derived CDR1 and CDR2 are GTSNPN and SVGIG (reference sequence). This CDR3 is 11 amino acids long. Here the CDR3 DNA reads TGTGCCTGGACGGAGAACAGTGAGCAGTTCTTC. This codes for CAWTENSEQFF.

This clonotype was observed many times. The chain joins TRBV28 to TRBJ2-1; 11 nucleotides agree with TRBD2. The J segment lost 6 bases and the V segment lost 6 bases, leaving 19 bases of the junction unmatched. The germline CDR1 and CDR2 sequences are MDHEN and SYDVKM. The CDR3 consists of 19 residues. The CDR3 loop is CASSLDTDIAGGVSNEQFF. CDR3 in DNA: TGTGCCAGCAGCCTAGACACTGATATAGCGGGAGGGGTGTCCAATGAGCAGTTCTTC. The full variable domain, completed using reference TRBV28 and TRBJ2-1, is DVKVTQSSRYLVKRTGEKVFLECVQDMDHENMFWYRQDPGLGLRLIYFSYDVKMKEKGDIPEGYSVSREKKERFSLILESASTNQTSMYLCASSLDTDIAGGVSNEQFFGPGTRLTVL.

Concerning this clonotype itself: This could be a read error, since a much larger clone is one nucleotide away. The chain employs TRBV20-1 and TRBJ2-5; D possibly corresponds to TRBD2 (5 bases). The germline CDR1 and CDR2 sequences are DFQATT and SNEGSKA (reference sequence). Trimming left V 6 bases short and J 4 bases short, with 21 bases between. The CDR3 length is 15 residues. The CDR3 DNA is TGCAGTGCCCTACCCCGAGCGGCGGTACTAGAGACCCAGTACTTC. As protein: CSALPRAAVLETQYF.

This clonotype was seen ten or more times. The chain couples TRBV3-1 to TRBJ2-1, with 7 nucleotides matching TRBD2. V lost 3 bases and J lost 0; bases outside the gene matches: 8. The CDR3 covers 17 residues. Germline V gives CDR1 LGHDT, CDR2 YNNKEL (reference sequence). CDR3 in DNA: TGTGCCAGCAGCCAGGCGGGACTAACTAGCTCCTACAATGAGCAGTTCTTC. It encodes CASSQAGLTSSYNEQFF.

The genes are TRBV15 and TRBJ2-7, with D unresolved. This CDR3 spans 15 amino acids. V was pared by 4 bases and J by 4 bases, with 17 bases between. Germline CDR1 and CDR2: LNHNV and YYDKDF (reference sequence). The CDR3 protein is CATSTSPREDYEQYF. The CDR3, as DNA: TGTGCCACCAGCACCTCCCCTCGTGAGGATTACGAGCAGTACTTC. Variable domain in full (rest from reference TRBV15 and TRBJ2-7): DAMVIQNPRYQVTQFGKPVTLSCSQTLNHNVMYWYQQKSSQAPKLLFHYYDKDFNNEADTPDNFQSRRPNTSFCFLDIRSPGLGDTAMYLCATSTSPREDYEQYFGPGTRLTVT.

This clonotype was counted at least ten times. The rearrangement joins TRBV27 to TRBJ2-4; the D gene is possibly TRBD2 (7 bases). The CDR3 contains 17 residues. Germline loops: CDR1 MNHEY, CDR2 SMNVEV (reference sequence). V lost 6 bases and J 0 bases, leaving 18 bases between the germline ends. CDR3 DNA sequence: TGTGCCAGCAGGAGACTATGGGGGGGCCTAGCCAAAAACATTCAGTACTTC. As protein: CASRRLWGGLAKNIQYF.